This T cell receptor beta chain emerged from a study of blood T cells in healthy people across ages. On the study more broadly: About one barcoded beta molecule per two T cells was captured by template switching. General observations from the study: Significant beta diversity loss was already apparent by age approximately 37, declining roughly linearly.

V lost 4 bases to trimming and J lost 5 bases, with 23 bases between them. Germline V gene sequence: CDR1 SQVTM, CDR2 ANQGSEA. This CDR3 contains 16 residues. Donors each provided about 9.5 milliliters of peripheral blood. This clonotype showed up many times. Antigen: not known. Using a J-beta primer mix together with a sample-barcoded 5' primer, a second PCR was run for roughly 6 to 12 cycles. Every sample gave at least 2.5 million paired-end reads containing CDR3. TCRdb used MiXCR to reprocess the 5' RACE reads, holding one entry per CDR3 protein. The sample has about 1.6 million distinct CDR3 sequences, roughly a third seen once.

The TCR sequence derives from a woman aged 30 to 39 in good health. This chain uses TRBV29-1 with TRBJ2-5, with a possible D match to TRBD1 (6 bases). Sequencing was carried out using blood. The CDR3 sequence: CSVVPGVDHPEETQYF. The CDR3 nucleotides are TGCAGCGTTGTGCCAGGGGTTGATCATCCGGAGGAGACCCAGTACTTC.